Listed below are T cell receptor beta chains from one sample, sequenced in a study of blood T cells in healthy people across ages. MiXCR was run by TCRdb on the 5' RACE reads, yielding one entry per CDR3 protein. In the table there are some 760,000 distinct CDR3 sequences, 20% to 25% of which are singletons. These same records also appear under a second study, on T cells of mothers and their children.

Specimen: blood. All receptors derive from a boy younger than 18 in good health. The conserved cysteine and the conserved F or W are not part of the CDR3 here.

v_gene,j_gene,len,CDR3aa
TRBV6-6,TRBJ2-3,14,ASSKDSEIGTDTRY
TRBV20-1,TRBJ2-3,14,SASSVGTGVVDTQY
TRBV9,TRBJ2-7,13,ASSVGTSGATEQY
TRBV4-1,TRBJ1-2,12,ASSQDFTNYGYT
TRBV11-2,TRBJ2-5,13,ASSFTPGGEETQY
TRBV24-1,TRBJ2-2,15,ATSDWQWGINTGELF
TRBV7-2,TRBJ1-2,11,ASSPDRNYGYT
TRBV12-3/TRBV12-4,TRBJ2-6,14,ASSSMGLWGANVLT
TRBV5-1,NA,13,ASSTTTGAEGEQY
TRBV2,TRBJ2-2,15,ATTSGGGPPGTGELF
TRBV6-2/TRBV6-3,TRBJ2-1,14,ASRGPGLVKNNEQF
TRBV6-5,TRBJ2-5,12,ASSEIAGEETQY
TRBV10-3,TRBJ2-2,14,AISLTSGRSAGELF
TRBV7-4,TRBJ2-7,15,ASSLGGGTGDSYEQY
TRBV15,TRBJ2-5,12,ATSRERVQETQY
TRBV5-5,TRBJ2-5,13,ASSFHPGQQETQY
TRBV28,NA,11,ASSYGTPNEQF
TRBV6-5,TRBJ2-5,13,ASSYDLRGPETQY
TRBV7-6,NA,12,ASSGRTGGDEQF
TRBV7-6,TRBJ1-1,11,ASSPLEKAEAF
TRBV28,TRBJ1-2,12,ASASMTVVYGYT
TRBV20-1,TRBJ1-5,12,SALARDRAEPQH
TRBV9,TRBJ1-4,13,ASSVRQGPNEKLF
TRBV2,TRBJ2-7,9,ASSAGYEQY
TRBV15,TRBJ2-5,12,ATSKTGSQETQY
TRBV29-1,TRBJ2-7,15,SVDLGPRGVGAYEQY
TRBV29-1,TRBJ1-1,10,SVEKVGERAF
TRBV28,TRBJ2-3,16,ASRKWRGWTGGSDTQY
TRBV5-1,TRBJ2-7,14,ASSLGTTGVRYEQY
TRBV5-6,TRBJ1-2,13,ASSRLVNANYGYT
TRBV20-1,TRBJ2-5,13,SATPGQGLLETQY
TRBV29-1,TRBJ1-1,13,SGTGTGDMNTEAF
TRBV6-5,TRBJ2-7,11,ASSPRGDYEQY
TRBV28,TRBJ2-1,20,ASSTTRRGLAGGPNTYNGQF
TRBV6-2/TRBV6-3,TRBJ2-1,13,ASRRANGTGNEQF
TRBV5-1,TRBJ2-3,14,ASSLDAGSSTDTQY
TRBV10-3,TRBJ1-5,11,AISESGGEPQH
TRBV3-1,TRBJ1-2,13,ASSQFTGTGDGYT
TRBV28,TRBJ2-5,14,ASSPAQPDLQETQY
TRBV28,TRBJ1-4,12,ASTGDETNEKLF
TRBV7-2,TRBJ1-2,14,ASSLALGVSNYGYT
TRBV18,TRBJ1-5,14,ASSPRDRGRNQPQH
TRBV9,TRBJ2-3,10,ASQAPTDTQY
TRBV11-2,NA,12,ASSLILRSYEQY
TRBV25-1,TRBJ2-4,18,ASSETSGGPSPLAKNIQY
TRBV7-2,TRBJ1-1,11,ASSSRTYTEAF